Below are 3 T cell receptor beta chains sequenced from a single sample in a study of T cells in Graves' hyperthyroidism and ophthalmopathy. RNA transcripts served as the template for amplifying TCR beta CDR3 regions. The TCR CDR3 first-round RT-PCR relied on the HTBI primer set. TCRdb ran MiXCR on the multiplex PCR reads and lists one entry per CDR3 protein. The table has roughly 580,000 distinct CDR3 sequences, approximately 15% seen once. The specimen was blood. The receptors derive from a woman younger than 45 with Graves' hyperthyroidism that later progressed to Graves' ophthalmopathy.

This clonotype has ten or more counts. The chain has TRBV27 and TRBJ2-1; tentative D call: TRBD1 (5 bases). The V gene's germline CDR1 is MNHEY and CDR2 SMNVEV (reference sequence). The V gene lost 8 bases and the J gene lost 5 bases, with 13 bases spanning the gap. The CDR3 loop spans 13 amino acids. For the CDR3, the DNA is TGTGCCAGCGCCCGGCGACAGAACAATGAGCAGTTCTTC. Its protein product is CASARRQNNEQFF.

This clonotype was counted many times. The chain is built from TRBV28 and TRBJ2-7; no firm D call. The V end was cut by 5 bases, the J end by 0 bases, with 11 bases between. The CDR3 has 14 amino acids. CDR1 is MDHEN and CDR2 is SYDVKM in the germline V gene. CDR3 loop: CASSPRHVSYEQYF. Here the CDR3 DNA reads TGTGCCAGCAGTCCCCGGCACGTCTCCTACGAGCAGTACTTC. The entire variable domain, with the rest obtained from reference TRBV28 and TRBJ2-7, is as follows: DVKVTQSSRYLVKRTGEKVFLECVQDMDHENMFWYRQDPGLGLRLIYFSYDVKMKEKGDIPEGYSVSREKKERFSLILESASTNQTSMYLCASSPRHVSYEQYFGPGTRLTVT.

This clonotype was picked up many times. V gene TRBV30 combines with J gene TRBJ2-1, with D possibly matching TRBD1 (6 bases). V was shortened by 2 bases and J by 15 bases, with 17 bases between the two germline ends. This CDR3 is built from 12 residues. Per the germline V gene, CDR1 is GTSNPN and CDR2 is SVGIG (reference sequence). CDR3 nucleotides: TGTGCCTGGAGTCCCGAGGGGACACTGGGGTTCTTC. Its translation is CAWSPEGTLGFF.